This T cell receptor beta chain is drawn from a study of tumor-infiltrating lymphocytes in primary liver carcinoma (dated by TCRdb to the late 2010s). In the study overall: Of the five patients (three men and two women, aged 30 to 69 years), four had hepatocellular carcinoma and one had combined HCC and intrahepatic cholangiocarcinoma. High reproducibility was observed for the technical replicate repertoires, with mean shared-clone rates approximately 0.9 and correlation coefficients above 0.95. The five patients had tumors of stage T1-T3 N0M0, with maximum diameters ranging from roughly 4.2 to 11 cm. The study combined TCRbeta repertoire sequencing, expression microarrays and whole-exome sequencing across five regions of each liver tumor, with adjacent normal tissue and blood. TCRbeta repertoire sequencing covered some 35 specimens from 5 patients: 25 tumor regions, 5 adjacent noncancerous liver tissues and 5 peripheral blood samples. Each sample produced roughly 3.5 to 7.5 million productive TCRbeta reads, and read depth showed no significant difference between tissue types.

Concerning this clonotype: Its antigen has not been determined. This may be a read error: a much more frequent sequence differs by one nucleotide.

Study-wide conclusions, independent of this receptor: Since the samples were bulk and unsorted, there was no way to compare CD4+ and CD8+ T cell repertoires. The top 250 clones made up a significantly larger repertoire fraction in tumors than in blood (p = 0.039). Consistent with antigen-driven expansion, pairs of tumor regions showed higher repertoire overlap (mean about 36%) than either tumor-adjacent pairs (around 17%) or tumor-blood pairs (about 14%). Because only the TCR beta chain was sequenced and unpaired alpha chains were not captured, true repertoire diversity is likely underestimated. The study included only a few patients, and the authors note findings should be validated in a larger study.

Per the germline V gene (reference sequence), SGHAT is the CDR1 and FQDESV is the CDR2. CDR3 length: 13 amino acids, cysteine to phenylalanine. The retained sequence is limited to the CDR3, 39 bases, with the frame set at the first base. V is cut back by 11 bases and J by 6 bases, with 12 bases in the junction unmatched. Without any cell sorting, total RNA and DNA were extracted together from approximately 20-30 mg of bulk tissue using the AllPrep DNA/RNA mini kit. Surgical resection was performed in China between late 2015 and early 2016 on four or five patients with histopathologically diagnosed primary liver carcinoma. At the time of sampling, the patients were treatment-naive and had chronic HBV infection. Fresh tumor and adjacent tissue pieces were bisected; one half was stored in RNAlater at -80°C, the other sent for histology. Starting from 500 to 600 ng total RNA, TCRbeta-specific cDNA was produced by reverse transcription with a constant-region primer and ProtoScript II reverse transcriptase. TCRbeta libraries were built with three nested multiplex PCR rounds, a slightly modified ARM-PCR procedure. Each of the first two PCR rounds ran for 9 to 10 cycles using multiplex TRBV1-TRBV30 forward primers together with a Cbeta reverse primer. Sample barcodes and Illumina adapters were attached in a final 25-cycle PCR using Deep VentR polymerase. Before sequencing, amplicons of 200-500 bp were purified from gel using a QIAquick gel extraction kit. The TCRbeta amplicons were sequenced with 250-bp paired-end reads on an Illumina HiSeq 2500. Per the source publication's procedure: To recover full CDR3 sequences, reads were quality-trimmed using Trimmomatic v0.33 and paired reads were then merged using FLASH v1.2.11. V, D and J germline segments were assigned to the rearranged TCRbeta sequences using MiGEC v1.2.1b. Clonotype statistics and Shannon-Wiener diversity indices were calculated with VDJtools v1.0.0. To reduce sampling bias, subsequent analyses other than the diversity analysis used only the 250 most abundant clonotypes in each sample. Starting from the raw public reads, TCRdb applied fastp trimming at Q25, assembled clones with MiXCR and retained in-frame beta chains. Rows merge per CDR3 protein into single entries with the most common DNA and genes. Here the V and J calls rest on TCRdb's processing, not on the authors' analysis. The sample table lists approximately 80,000 distinct CDR3 sequences, 69% of them with a count of one. About 28% of the sample belongs to the ten largest clones.

The sample consisted of tumor-adjacent normal liver tissue. The TCR comes from a man aged 40-49 years with primary liver carcinoma and hepatitis B virus infection. The sequence is built from TRBV11-1 and TRBJ2-7; 8 nucleotides in the junction match TRBD1. The CDR3 in this case is CAYSLGQGLEQYF. The bases read TGTGCCTACAGCTTAGGACAGGGCCTCGAGCAGTACTTC. Beyond the CDR3, the reference TRBV11-1 and TRBJ2-7 genes provide the residues; the full variable domain reads: EAEVAQSPRYKITEKSQAVAFWCDPISGHATLYWYRQILGQGPELLVQFQDESVVDDSQLPKDRFSAERLKGVDSTLKIQPAELGDSAMYLCAYSLGQGLEQYFGPGTRLTVT.